This TCR beta chain was identified in a study of memory CD4+ T cells and cytomegalovirus serostatus. Study observations and caveats: Of around 160 reported CMV TCRbeta sequences, around 62 were found in memory CD4+ repertoires. Suggested: most of the CMV-linked TCR signature lies in CD4+ memory cells.

Original processing notes: Out-of-frame sequences were removed, leaving some 2 million distinct TCRbeta sequences. Generated by immunoSEQ multiplex PCR, the TCRdb table keeps only in-frame clones and is missing some. The DNA gave D and trimming, while V, J and clone size come from that table. This sample has 55,000 to 75,000 clones, with roughly four fifths found just once. This clone was seen only a few times. The antigen is undetermined. Single viable CD3+CD4+CD8-CD45RO+ cells were sorted as the memory CD4+ T cells. The receptor was derived from an adult in good health and CMV-seronegative. Specimen: memory CD4+ T cells from blood.

Here the CDR3 reads CASSLTLSGKQFF. CDR3 nucleotides: TGTGCCAGCAGTTTGACGCTTAGCGGGAAGCAGTTCTTC. V gene TRBV28 combines with J gene TRBJ2-1, with 8 bases aligning to TRBD2. The CDR3 has 13 amino acids. Germline V gene lookup returns CDR1 MDHEN and CDR2 SYDVKM. J gave up 11 bases and V 3 bases, and 6 bases lay outside the gene matches.